This T cell receptor (beta chain) was retrieved from a study of T cell responses to AZD1222 COVID-19 vaccine. Study-wide results and caveats: Nearly half of unique spike-specific TCRs reportedly avoided B.1.351 and B.1.1.7 mutated regions.

Produced via immunoSEQ multiplex PCR; TCRdb's table is partial and in-frame only. The sample carries about 150,000 clones, approximately 92% recorded once. With respect to this clone: No antigen is known for it. At one end the junction does not follow the germline gene, possibly because of a read error.

The material was peripheral blood, obtained 28 days after the second AZD1222 dose. The sequence derives from an adult who received the AZD1222 COVID-19 vaccine.

CDR3 DNA sequence: TGTGCCAGTAGTATAGAGGCAGTTAGCAATCAGCCCCGGCATTTT. Amino acids: CASSIEAVSNQPRHF. The chain recombines TRBV19 with TRBJ1-5, with no clear D. Per germline, CDR1 LNHDA and CDR2 SQIVND (reference sequence). There are 15 residues in the CDR3.